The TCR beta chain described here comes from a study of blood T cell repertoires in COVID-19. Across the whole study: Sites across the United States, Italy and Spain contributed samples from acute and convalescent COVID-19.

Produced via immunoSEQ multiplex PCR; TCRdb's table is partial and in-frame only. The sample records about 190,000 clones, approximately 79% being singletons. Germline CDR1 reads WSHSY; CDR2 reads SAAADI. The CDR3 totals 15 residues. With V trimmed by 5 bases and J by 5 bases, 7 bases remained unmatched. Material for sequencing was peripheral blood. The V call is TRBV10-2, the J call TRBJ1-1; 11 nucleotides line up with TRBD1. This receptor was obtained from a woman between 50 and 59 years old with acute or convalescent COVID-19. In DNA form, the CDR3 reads TGCGCCAGCAGTCCCGGGACAGGGGGTAGTACTGAAGCTTTCTTT. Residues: CASSPGTGGSTEAFF.